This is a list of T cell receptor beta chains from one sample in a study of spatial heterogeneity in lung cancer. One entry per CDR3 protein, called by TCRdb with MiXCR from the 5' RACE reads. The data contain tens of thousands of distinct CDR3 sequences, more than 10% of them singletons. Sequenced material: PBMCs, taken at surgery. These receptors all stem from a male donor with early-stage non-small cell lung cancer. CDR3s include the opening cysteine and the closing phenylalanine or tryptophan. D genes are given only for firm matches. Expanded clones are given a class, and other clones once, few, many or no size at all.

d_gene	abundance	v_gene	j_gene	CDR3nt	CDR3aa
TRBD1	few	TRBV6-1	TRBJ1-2	TGTGCCAGCAGTGAATCGACAGGGAACGTCTATGGCTACACCTTC	CASSESTGNVYGYTF
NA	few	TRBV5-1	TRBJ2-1	TGCGCCAGCAGCTTGACACTAGGCGATGAGCAGTTCTTC	CASSLTLGDEQFF
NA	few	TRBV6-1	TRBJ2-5	TGTGCCAGCGAAACAGCTGGTGAGACCCAGTACTTC	CASETAGETQYF
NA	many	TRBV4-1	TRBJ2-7	TGCGCCAGCAGCACTCGGGACGGGCCCTACGAGCAGTACTTC	CASSTRDGPYEQYF
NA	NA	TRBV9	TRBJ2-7	TGTGCCAGCAGCCCCGTCAGGGACACCACCTACGAGCAGTACTTC	CASSPVRDTTYEQYF
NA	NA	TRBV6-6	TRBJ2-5	TGTGCCAGCAGTTACCGGAAGGTAGAGACCCAGTACTTC	CASSYRKVETQYF
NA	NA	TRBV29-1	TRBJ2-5	TGCAGCGTTGAAGGTCCCAGGGATTGGGAGACCCAGTACTTC	CSVEGPRDWETQYF
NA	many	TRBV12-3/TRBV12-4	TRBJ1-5	TGTGCCAGCAGTCGTGACCGTGGGGATAGCAATCAGCCCCAGCATTTT	CASSRDRGDSNQPQHF
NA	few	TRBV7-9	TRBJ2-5	TGTGCCAGCAGCCAAAGGGACAACCAAGAGACCCAGTACTTC	CASSQRDNQETQYF
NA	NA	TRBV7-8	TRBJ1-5	TGTGCCAGCAGCCCCCTCCCGACAGGAGGATATCAGCCCCAGCATTTT	CASSPLPTGGYQPQHF
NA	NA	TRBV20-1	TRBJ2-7	TGCAGTGCCGGGGCGGCTGTCTCCTACGAGCAGTACTTC	CSAGAAVSYEQYF
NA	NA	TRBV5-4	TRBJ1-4	TGTGCCAGCAGCGGCTTGGGTGAAAAACTGTTTTTT	CASSGLGEKLFF
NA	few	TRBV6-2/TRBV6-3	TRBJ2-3	TGTGCCAGCAGAAACCCGGGACAAATTTTCCGGGGATTCACAGATACGCAGTATTTT	CASRNPGQIFRGFTDTQYF
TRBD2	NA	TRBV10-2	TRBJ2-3	TGCGCCAGCAGTGAGTCGACTAGCGGGAGGGCGGATACGCAGTATTTT	CASSESTSGRADTQYF
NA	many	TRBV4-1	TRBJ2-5	TGCGCCAGCAGCCAAAACCCAGGGTTCGGGGAGACCCAGTACTTC	CASSQNPGFGETQYF
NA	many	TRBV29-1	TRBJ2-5	TGCAGCGTTGAAGGGCCGGGAGAGACCCAGTACTTC	CSVEGPGETQYF
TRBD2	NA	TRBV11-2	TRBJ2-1	TGTGCCAGCAGCTTAGAGGCTAGCGGGAGATATGAGCAGTTCTTC	CASSLEASGRYEQFF
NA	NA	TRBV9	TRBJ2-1	TGTGCCAGCAGCGTAGCCGGAATGAGCTCCTACAATGAGCAGTTCTTC	CASSVAGMSSYNEQFF
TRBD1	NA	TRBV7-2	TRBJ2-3	TGTGCCAGCAGCTATCCCTTGGGACAGACAGATACGCAGTATTTT	CASSYPLGQTDTQYF
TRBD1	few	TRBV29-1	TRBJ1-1	TGCAGCGCACGGACAGGGGATGGGGGCACTGAAGCTTTCTTT	CSARTGDGGTEAFF
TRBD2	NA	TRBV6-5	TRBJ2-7	TGTGCCAGCAGGACTAGCGGGGGCTCCTACGAGCAGTACTTC	CASRTSGGSYEQYF
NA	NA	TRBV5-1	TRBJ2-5	TGCGCCACCTCACCTGGCGGACGGGAGACCCAGTACTTC	CATSPGGRETQYF
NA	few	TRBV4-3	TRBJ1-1	TGCGCCAGCAGCCAAGGACCGAGTGGCACTGAAGCTTTCTTT	CASSQGPSGTEAFF
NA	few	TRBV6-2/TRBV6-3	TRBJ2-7	TGTGCCAGCAGTTTGGGACACAAAGGCGAGCAGTACTTC	CASSLGHKGEQYF
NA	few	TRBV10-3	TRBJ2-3	TGTGCCATCAGTGGGACAGACCTAGATACGCAGTATTTT	CAISGTDLDTQYF
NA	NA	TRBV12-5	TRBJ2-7	TGTGCTAGTGCCCAAGACGGGGATAACGAGCAGTACTTC	CASAQDGDNEQYF
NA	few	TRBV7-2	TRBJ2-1	TGTGCCAGCAGCTCTGACTGGGGGGAGCAGTTCTTC	CASSSDWGEQFF
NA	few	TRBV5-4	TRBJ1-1	TGTGCCAGCAGCTTGGCATGGGGGAACACTGAAGCTTTCTTT	CASSLAWGNTEAFF
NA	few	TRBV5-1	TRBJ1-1	TGCGCCAGCAGCTTAACAGGAATGAACACTGAAGCTTTCTTT	CASSLTGMNTEAFF
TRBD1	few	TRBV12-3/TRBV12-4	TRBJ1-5	TGTGCCAGCAGTCCTACAGGGGCTCTCAATCAGCCCCAGCATTTT	CASSPTGALNQPQHF
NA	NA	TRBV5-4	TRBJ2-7	TGTGCCAGCAGCCAGGGGAGGGGCCCCTCGGTTGACGAGCAGTACTTC	CASSQGRGPSVDEQYF
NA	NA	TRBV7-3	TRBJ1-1	TGTGCCAGCAGCCCAAACCCAGGGAACACTGAAGCTTTCTTT	CASSPNPGNTEAFF
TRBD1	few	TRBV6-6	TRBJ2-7	TGTGCCAGCAGTAAGACAGGGATCGACGAGCAGTACTTC	CASSKTGIDEQYF
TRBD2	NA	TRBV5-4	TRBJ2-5	TGTGCCAGCAGCTTGGAACTAGCGGGAGAGACCCAGTACTTC	CASSLELAGETQYF
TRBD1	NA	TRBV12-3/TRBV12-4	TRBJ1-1	TGTGCCAGCAGACGAACCGGGACAGGGGGGACTGAAGCTTTCTTT	CASRRTGTGGTEAFF
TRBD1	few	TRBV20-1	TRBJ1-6	TGCAGTGCTATCCGTATAGCAGGGGGGTCTAATTCACCCCTCCACTTT	CSAIRIAGGSNSPLHF
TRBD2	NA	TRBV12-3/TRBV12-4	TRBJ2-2	TGTGCCAGCAGTTTTGGTAGCGGGATTGTCGGGGAGCTGTTTTTT	CASSFGSGIVGELFF
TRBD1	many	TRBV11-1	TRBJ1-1	TGTGCCAGCAGCTCACGGGACAGGGTAGTCGGAGCTTTCTTT	CASSSRDRVVGAFF
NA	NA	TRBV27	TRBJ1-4	TGTGCCAGCAGTTGGGGGATACGGGAAAAACTGTTTTTT	CASSWGIREKLFF
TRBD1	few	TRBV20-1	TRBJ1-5	TGCAGTGCTGAACCGGGACAGGGGTACGATCAGCCCCAGCATTTT	CSAEPGQGYDQPQHF
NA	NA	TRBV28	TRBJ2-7	TGTGCCAGCAGTTTAGGAGGACTCTTCTACGAGCAGTACTTC	CASSLGGLFYEQYF
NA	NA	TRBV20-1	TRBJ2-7	TGCAGTCCCGGAGGAGGATCAACCCCTTCAGGGGAGCAGTACTTC	CSPGGGSTPSGEQYF
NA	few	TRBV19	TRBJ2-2	TGTGCCAGTAGTATAGAAAGAGGGGACGGGGAGCTGTTTTTT	CASSIERGDGELFF
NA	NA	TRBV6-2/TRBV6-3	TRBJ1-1	TGTGCCAGCAGCTATTCGTCGGGGCATAGGACTGAAGCTTTCTTT	CASSYSSGHRTEAFF
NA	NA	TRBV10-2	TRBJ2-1	TGCGCCAGCAGTGATGGCGGGGGCCCCCCCTCCTACAATGAGCAGTTCTTC	CASSDGGGPPSYNEQFF
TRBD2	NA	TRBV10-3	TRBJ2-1	TGTGCCATCAGCACGGGACTAGCGGGAGAGGGTTACAATGAGCAGTTCTTC	CAISTGLAGEGYNEQFF
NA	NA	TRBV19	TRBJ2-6	TGTGCCAGTAGTGGATTTGGGATAGGGATCTCTGGGGCCAACGTCCTGACTTTC	CASSGFGIGISGANVLTF
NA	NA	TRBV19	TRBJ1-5	TGTGCCAGTAGCATTGACGGACAGCAGCCCCAGCTTTTT	CASSIDGQQPQLF
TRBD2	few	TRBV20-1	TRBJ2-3	TGCAGTGCTAGGACAGCCCCGGGACTAGCGGGAGGAGATACGCAGTATTTT	CSARTAPGLAGGDTQYF
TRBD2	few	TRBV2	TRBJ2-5	TGTGCCAGCAGGCCCAGCGGGGGGATGGGGACCCAGTACTTC	CASRPSGGMGTQYF
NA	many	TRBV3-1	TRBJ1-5	TGTGCCAGCAGCCCCTCCAGGGCTACAGGGCAGCCCCAGCATTTT	CASSPSRATGQPQHF
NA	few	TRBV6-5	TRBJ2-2	TGTGCCAGCAGACGAGAACCGCGATGGCCCGGGGAGCTGTTTTTT	CASRREPRWPGELFF
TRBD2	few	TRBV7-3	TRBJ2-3	TGTGCCAGCAGCCAAAACCTAGCGGGGGGATACACAGATACGCAGTATTTT	CASSQNLAGGYTDTQYF
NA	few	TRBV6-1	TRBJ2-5	TGTGCCAGCAAGTGGGGGTCCCTAGGGGAGACCCAGTACTTC	CASKWGSLGETQYF
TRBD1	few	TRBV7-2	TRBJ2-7	TGTGCCAGCAGGTGGGACAGGGCCTCCTACGAGCAGTACTTC	CASRWDRASYEQYF
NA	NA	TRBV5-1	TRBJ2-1	TGCGCCAGCAGCGGGGGAAACTCCTACAATGAGCAGTTCTTC	CASSGGNSYNEQFF
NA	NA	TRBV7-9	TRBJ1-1	TGTGCCAGCAGCTTAGCCGGACCTGGTGAAGCTTTCTTT	CASSLAGPGEAFF
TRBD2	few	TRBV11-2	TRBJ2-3	TGTGCCAGCAGCTTAGGTGGGCGGGAGGTTGTCACAGATACGCAGTATTTT	CASSLGGREVVTDTQYF
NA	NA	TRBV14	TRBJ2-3	TGTGCCAGCAGCCAAGAACAGGATGCAGATACGCAGTATTTT	CASSQEQDADTQYF
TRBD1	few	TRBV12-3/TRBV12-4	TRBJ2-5	TGTGCCAGCAGTCCCAAGACAGGGAATCTGGTGACCCAGTACTTC	CASSPKTGNLVTQYF